This T cell receptor (beta chain) originates from a study of cytomegalovirus exposure and HLA in healthy donors. Study observations and caveats: Per a later analysis, about 18,000 TCR beta sequences showed association with HLA alleles at 0.05 false discovery rate.

The CDR3 has 15 residues. Per germline, CDR1 SGHAT and CDR2 FQNNGV. The V and J ends lost 1 base and 3 bases respectively, with 10 bases between them. The PCR contained 60 Vbeta and 13 Jbeta primers. Measured with immunoSEQ multiplex PCR; TCRdb has only the in-frame clones, and not every one. The sample has approximately 100,000 clones; approximately 70% are singletons. Concerning this clone itself: Its antigen is undetermined.

The source of this sequence is a man over 45 in good health and CMV-seronegative. Sequencing was carried out using PBMCs. The V gene is TRBV11-2, the J gene TRBJ1-3; possible D gene TRBD1, 5 bases. CDR3 nucleotides: TGTGCCAGCAGCTTAGCGGGGGTACTTGGAAACACCATATATTTT. This sequence encodes CASSLAGVLGNTIYF.